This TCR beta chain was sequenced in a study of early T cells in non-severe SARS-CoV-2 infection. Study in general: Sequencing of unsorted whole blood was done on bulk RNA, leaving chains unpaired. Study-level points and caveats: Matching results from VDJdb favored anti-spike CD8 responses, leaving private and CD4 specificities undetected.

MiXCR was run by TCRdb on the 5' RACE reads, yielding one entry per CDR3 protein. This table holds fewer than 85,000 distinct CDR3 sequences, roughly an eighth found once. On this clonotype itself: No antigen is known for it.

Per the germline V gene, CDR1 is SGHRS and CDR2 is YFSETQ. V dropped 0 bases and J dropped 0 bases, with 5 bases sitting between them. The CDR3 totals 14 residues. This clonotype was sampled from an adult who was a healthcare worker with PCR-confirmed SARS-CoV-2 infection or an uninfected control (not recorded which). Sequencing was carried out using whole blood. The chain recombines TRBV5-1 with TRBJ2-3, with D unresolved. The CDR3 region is CASSLAQSTDTQYF. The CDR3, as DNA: TGCGCCAGCAGCTTGGCACAGAGCACAGATACGCAGTATTTT.